This entry lists 29 T cell receptor beta chains sequenced from one sample in a study of identical twins. TCRdb analysed the 5' RACE reads with MiXCR anew, one entry per CDR3 protein. Of just over 450,000 distinct CDR3 sequences in the sample, 13% to 15% were seen once. This sample was also put to use in a study of yellow fever vaccine responses in identical twins.

Sequencing was done on a sample of CD4+ T cells sorted from blood. The origin of the receptors is a woman aged 18-29 years in good health.

A few counts support this clonotype. The V gene is TRBV7-2, the J gene TRBJ2-1, with 8 bases lining up with TRBD2. Germline CDR1 SGHTA, CDR2 FQGNSA. V dropped 4 bases and J dropped 6; count of bases not matched to a gene: 11. CDR3 size: 16 residues. The CDR3 region has the DNA TGTGCCAGCAGCTCGGAGGGGACTAGTTGGGGCAATGAGCAGTTCTTC. It codes for CASSSEGTSWGNEQFF.

The genes are TRBV6-1 and TRBJ2-3; 7 bases fit TRBD2. The junction had 8 bases not matched to a gene; V was cut back by 6 bases and J by 2 bases. Germline CDR1 is MNHNS and CDR2 is SASEGT. This CDR3 is built from 15 residues. CDR3 nucleotides: TGTGCCAGCAGCTTGGGGGACTACCCCACAGATACGCAGTATTTT. Amino acid sequence: CASSLGDYPTDTQYF.

The rearrangement uses TRBV14 and TRBJ2-3; D may be TRBD2 (6 bases). The CDR3 is made up of 12 amino acids. V was pared by 1 base and J by 10 bases, with 9 bases between. Germline V gene data show CDR1 as SGHDN and CDR2 as FVKESK. Here the CDR3 DNA reads TGTGCCAGCAGCCAAGTCGGGAGATCGCAGTATTTT. Translating gives CASSQVGRSQYF.

The chain carries TRBV10-3 and TRBJ2-7; D remains unclear. Germline V lookup: CDR1 ENHRY, CDR2 SYGVKD. This CDR3 spans 12 amino acids. The V and J ends lost 0 bases and 6 bases respectively, with 6 bases between them. The DNA for the CDR3 is TGTGCCATCAGTGAGTCGACGGTCGAGCAGTACTTC. It specifies CAISESTVEQYF.

DNA of the CDR3: TGTGCCAGCAGTCCCCGAATGGGGACCGGGGAGCTGTTTTTT. This gives the protein CASSPRMGTGELFF. The chain is built from TRBV12-3 or TRBV12-4 and TRBJ2-2, with unresolved D. V gave up 5 bases and J gave up 5 bases, with 12 bases separating them. This CDR3 comprises 14 residues.

This chain joins TRBV11-2 and TRBJ2-7, with unresolved D. The CDR3 is made up of 12 amino acids. Between the trimmed V and J ends, which lost 7 bases and 6 bases, there was a span of 13 bases. CDR1 and CDR2 from the germline V gene are SGHAT and FQNNGV. The CDR3 sequence is CASTGPRGEQYF. The CDR3 DNA reads as TGTGCCAGCACGGGTCCGCGTGGCGAGCAGTACTTC.

This clonotype turned up a few times. The CDR3 DNA reads as TGTGCCAGCAGCCAGAACGGGATCACAGAGCAGTTCTTC. Protein: CASSQNGITEQFF. The rearrangement links TRBV14 to TRBJ2-1, with TRBD2 as a possible D gene (5 bases). The CDR3 is made up of 13 amino acids. Germline values: CDR1 SGHDN, CDR2 FVKESK. The V gene lost 3 bases and the J gene lost 10 bases, with 13 bases spanning the gap.

The chain has TRBV6-1 and TRBJ2-1, with D perhaps assigned TRBD1 or TRBD2 (5 bases each). CDR3 size: 15 residues. V lost 8 bases to trimming and J lost 1 base, with 15 bases between them. The germline V gene encodes CDR1 MNHNS and CDR2 SASEGT. The DNA for the CDR3 is TGTGCCAGCCGGGACGAGGGGTTTTCCTACAATGAGCAGTTCTTC. Protein sequence: CASRDEGFSYNEQFF.

The chain is built from TRBV15 and TRBJ2-3; D is perhaps TRBD1 or TRBD2 (6 bases each). V lost 0 bases, J lost 1 base, and 11 bases lay in between. There are 16 residues in the CDR3. Per germline, CDR1 LNHNV and CDR2 YYDKDF (reference sequence). CDR3: CATSRDLRGGTDTQYF. In DNA form, the CDR3 reads TGTGCCACCAGCAGAGATTTGAGGGGGGGCACAGATACGCAGTATTTT. The full variable domain, rest sourced from reference TRBV15 and TRBJ2-3, is DAMVIQNPRYQVTQFGKPVTLSCSQTLNHNVMYWYQQKSSQAPKLLFHYYDKDFNNEADTPDNFQSRRPNTSFCFLDIRSPGLGDTAMYLCATSRDLRGGTDTQYFGPGTRLTVL.

This clonotype came up a few times. The chain links TRBV7-9 to TRBJ2-3; a possible D gene is TRBD2 (6 bases). Between the trimmed V and J ends, which lost 3 bases and 0 bases, there was a span of 13 bases. CDR3 length equals 16 residues. The germline V gene has CDR1 SEHNR and CDR2 FQNEAQ (reference sequence). In DNA, the CDR3 is TGTGCCAGCAGCTTCCCACCGGGACTTAGCACAGATACGCAGTATTTT. This encodes CASSFPPGLSTDTQYF.

This chain uses TRBV12-3 or TRBV12-4 with TRBJ2-1, with 11 nucleotides matching TRBD2. This CDR3 has 16 residues. V lost 6 bases, J lost 8 bases, and 12 bases stayed unmatched. The CDR3 DNA reads TGTGCCAGCAGCGTAACTAGCGGGAGATTAACCGATGAGCAGTTCTTC. Amino acids: CASSVTSGRLTDEQFF.

This clonotype showed up just a few times. This chain joins TRBV10-3 and TRBJ2-7; 11 bases map to TRBD1. Germline assignment: CDR1 ENHRY and CDR2 SYGVKD. CDR3 size: 15 residues. V shed 6 bases, J shed 3 bases, and the junction held 7 bases outside the gene matches. This chain's CDR3 is CAIRRTGGADYEQYF. The CDR3, as DNA: TGTGCCATCAGAAGGACAGGGGGCGCGGACTACGAGCAGTACTTC.

This clonotype has a handful of counts. This sequence joins TRBV6-1 and TRBJ1-1, with 10 nucleotides matching TRBD1. Germline CDR1 MNHNS, CDR2 SASEGT. With 6 bases clipped from V and 6 bases from J, the junction kept 4 bases outside the gene matches. This CDR3 region has 13 residues. CDR3 region: CASRTTGGPEAFF. CDR3 coding DNA: TGTGCCAGCAGAACGACAGGGGGCCCTGAAGCTTTCTTT.

This rearrangement joins TRBV7-6 to TRBJ2-3; 10 bases are a match to TRBD2. With V trimmed by 2 bases and J by 0 bases, 5 bases remained unmatched. Germline V CDR1 and CDR2: SGHVS, FNYEAQ. CDR3 length equals 17 residues. Here the CDR3 reads CASSLKASGSSTDTQYF. The CDR3 DNA is TGTGCCAGCAGCTTAAAGGCTAGCGGGAGTAGCACAGATACGCAGTATTTT.

This clonotype turned up a few times. The chain couples TRBV28 to TRBJ2-5; no reliable D call. CDR1 is MDHEN and CDR2 is SYDVKM in the germline V gene. The CDR3 runs 13 residues. Trimming shortened V by 6 bases and J by 4 bases, and 12 bases separated the two germline ends. DNA of the CDR3: TGTGCCAGCAGGAACTTAAATGGAGAGACCCAGTACTTC. Amino acid sequence: CASRNLNGETQYF.

This chain links TRBV5-1 with TRBJ1-1; weak D call: TRBD1 (6 bases). The germline V and J ends were trimmed by 1 base and 2 bases, with 9 bases remaining between them. Germline values: CDR1 SGHRS, CDR2 YFSETQ. This CDR3 contains 14 residues. CDR3 in amino acids: CASSLTGINTEAFF. Here the CDR3 DNA reads TGCGCCAGCAGCTTGACAGGGATAAACACTGAAGCTTTCTTT.

This clonotype was counted a few times. The J gene is TRBJ2-7, the V gene TRBV11-2; D is unresolved. CDR1 is SGHAT and CDR2 is FQNNGV in the germline V gene. This CDR3 is built from 18 residues. Trimming stripped 5 bases from V and 1 base from J, with 24 bases between. The CDR3 DNA reads as TGTGCCAGCAGCCAACTTAGTATAGGTTCCCCTCAGTCCTACGAGCAGTACTTC. It is translated as CASSQLSIGSPQSYEQYF. The variable domain in full, with the rest retrieved from reference TRBV11-2 and TRBJ2-7, is EAGVAQSPRYKIIEKRQSVAFWCNPISGHATLYWYQQILGQGPKLLIQFQNNGVVDDSQLPKDRFSAERLKGVDSTLKIQPAKLEDSAVYLCASSQLSIGSPQSYEQYFGPGTRLTVT.

The chain couples TRBV5-1 to TRBJ1-6; 11 bases map to TRBD1. The ends lost 4 bases at V and 9 bases at J; junction bases unmatched: 6. The germline CDR1 and CDR2 sequences are SGHRS and YFSETQ. This CDR3 is 15 amino acids long. The DNA for the CDR3 is TGCGCCAGCAGCGCCGGGACAGGGGGAAGTTCACCCCTCCACTTT. Translation gives CASSAGTGGSSPLHF.

This chain uses TRBV7-8 with TRBJ1-1; TRBD1 aligns across 9 bases. This CDR3 spans 13 amino acids. The junction had 5 bases not matched to a gene; V was cut back by 3 bases and J by 9 bases. CDR1 is SGHVS and CDR2 is FQNEAQ in the germline V gene. As DNA, the CDR3 is TGTGCCAGCAGCTTGCGGACAGGGGCGAAAGCTTTCTTT. It yields the protein CASSLRTGAKAFF.

The chain has TRBV19 and TRBJ2-7; D is perhaps TRBD1 or TRBD2 (5 bases each). CDR3 length equals 14 residues. Germline loops: CDR1 LNHDA, CDR2 SQIVND (reference sequence). V lost 2 bases and J 0 bases, leaving 8 bases between the germline ends. CDR3 protein: CASSISGSSYEQYF. The CDR3 bases are TGTGCCAGTAGTATATCAGGGAGCTCCTACGAGCAGTACTTC.

This clonotype was observed a handful of times. The chain couples TRBV6-2 or TRBV6-3 to TRBJ2-3, with 12 bases matching TRBD2. J gave up 2 bases and V 6 bases, and 3 bases lay outside the gene matches. The V gene's germline CDR1 is MNHEY and CDR2 SVGEGT. The CDR3 covers 15 residues. The CDR3 loop reads CASRPSGGVTDTQYF. The CDR3 DNA reads as TGTGCCAGCAGGCCTAGCGGGGGGGTCACAGATACGCAGTATTTT.

This clonotype was detected only a few times. The chain recombines TRBV29-1 with TRBJ2-1; D gene ambiguous. There are 14 residues in the CDR3. Looked up from germline, CDR1 is SQVTM and CDR2 is ANQGSEA. The V gene lost 3 bases and the J gene lost 7 bases, with 16 bases spanning the gap. CDR3 coding DNA: TGCAGCGTTGAGGGGATTAGAGGTCGTAATGAGCAGTTCTTC. Residues: CSVEGIRGRNEQFF.

V is TRBV20-1 and J is TRBJ2-1, with 11 bases that match TRBD2. The germline gives CDR1 DFQATT, CDR2 SNEGSKA (reference sequence). This CDR3 is built from 14 residues. With V trimmed by 4 bases and J by 9 bases, 8 bases remained unmatched. In DNA, the CDR3 is TGCAGTGCTACCGTACTAGCGGGAGAGGCTGAGCAGTTCTTC. As protein: CSATVLAGEAEQFF.

The V call is TRBV10-3, the J call TRBJ1-1; D possibly corresponds to TRBD1 (5 bases). CDR1 ENHRY and CDR2 SYGVKD come from the germline V gene. The CDR3 runs 13 residues. The V end lost 4 bases, the J end lost 8 bases, and 14 bases lay between the germline ends. CDR3 protein: CAISVGTTAEAFF. Here the CDR3 DNA reads TGTGCCATCAGTGTTGGGACGACAGCCGAAGCTTTCTTT.

This clonotype was detected a few times. The rearrangement uses TRBV10-3 and TRBJ2-1; D gene unclear. This CDR3 is 11 amino acids long. The germline V gene has CDR1 ENHRY and CDR2 SYGVKD. V shed 10 bases and J shed 5 bases, with 9 bases lying between them. The CDR3: CATRRNNEQFF. CDR3 in DNA: TGTGCCACCCGGCGGAACAATGAGCAGTTCTTC.

This clonotype came up a few times. The rearrangement links TRBV28 to TRBJ2-4, with a possible D match to TRBD1 (6 bases). This CDR3 is 17 amino acids long. V lost 6 bases and J lost 4, with 22 bases in between. Germline-derived CDR1 and CDR2 are MDHEN and SYDVKM. Here the CDR3 DNA reads TGTGCCAGCAGATCGGACAGAAACAAGGGAGCTAAAAACATTCAGTACTTC. This translates into CASRSDRNKGAKNIQYF.

The chain employs TRBV7-2 and TRBJ2-7, with D hard to call. The germline V and J ends were trimmed by 3 bases and 3 bases, with 6 bases remaining between them. The germline V gene has CDR1 SGHTA and CDR2 FQGNSA. The CDR3 is made up of 12 amino acids. This chain's CDR3 is CASSFSRYEQYF. The CDR3 DNA follows: TGTGCCAGCAGCTTCAGCCGCTACGAGCAGTACTTC.

V gene TRBV24-1 combines with J gene TRBJ2-1; 9 bases fit TRBD1. J gave up 5 bases and V 4 bases, and 5 bases lay outside the gene matches. Per germline, CDR1 KGHDR and CDR2 SFDVKD. CDR3 size: 15 residues. The CDR3 DNA follows: TGTGCCACCAGTGAGCCCGGGACAGGGAACAATGAGCAGTTCTTC. Its protein product is CATSEPGTGNNEQFF.

This clonotype was observed at least ten times. The chain joins TRBV24-1 to TRBJ2-2; D is unclear. This CDR3 spans 15 amino acids. Trimming took off 1 base at V and 3 bases at J, with 8 bases between the two ends. The germline gives CDR1 KGHDR, CDR2 SFDVKD. In nucleotides, the CDR3 is TGTGCCACCAGTGATTTCGCAAGGGACACCGGGGAGCTGTTTTTT. It yields the protein CATSDFARDTGELFF.